This record covers a single TCR beta chain. Profiled with immunoSEQ multiplex PCR; TCRdb holds only in-frame clones, not every one. The sample consists of 140,000 to 150,000 clones, around four fifths of them appearing once. Participants' reported clinical history set cohort assignment. The recovered donors of Cohort 3 showed two negative PCRs, clearance, or symptom resolution. This entry is derived from a study of blood T cell repertoires in COVID-19. The sequenced material came from PBMCs or T cells enriched from blood (not recorded which). The receptor comes from a woman in her thirties or forties who had recovered from COVID-19.

Here the CDR3 DNA reads TGTGCCAGCAGTGAACAGAGGGGAGGAACCCAGTACTTC. Its translation: CASSEQRGGTQYF. This rearrangement joins TRBV2 to TRBJ2-5; maybe TRBD2 (6 bases). Germline V lookup: CDR1 SNHLY, CDR2 FYNNEI. CDR3 size: 13 residues. V lost 2 bases, J lost 8 bases, and 12 bases lay in between.